The clone carrying this T cell receptor (beta chain) has more than one count but fewer than ten. Its antigen is still unknown. A much bigger clone sits one base away, suggesting this may be a read error. It is likely a read error, because the conserved phenylalanine at the end of the CDR3 is missing. This specimen belongs to a study of regulatory T cells in long-lasting Graves disease. Study-wide findings and caveats: Small sample size may have lowered accuracy.

Per the germline V gene, CDR1 is MDHEN and CDR2 is SYDVKM. V dropped 10 bases and J dropped 5; count of bases not matched to a gene: 13. The CDR3 is 14 residues long. HTBI primers from iRepertoire and Arm-PCR of CDR3 regions yielded the TCR beta libraries. TCRdb analysed the multiplex PCR reads with MiXCR anew, one entry per CDR3 protein. The sample has 350,000 to 450,000 distinct CDR3 sequences; less than 30% are singletons. Time point given: persistent/refractory GD, antithyroid drugs over 5 years with positive TRAb. PBMCs provided the RNA from which the TCR library was made. The V gene is TRBV28, the J gene TRBJ2-5, with 7 bases that match TRBD1. This TCR was sampled from a woman between 40 and 55 years old with Graves disease. The sequences come from peripheral blood mononuclear cells (PBMCs), collected when the disease was refractory, from a patient treated with antithyroid drugs. The CDR3 sequence is CATNRGWAGETQYS. The CDR3 region has the DNA TGTGCCACGAACAGGGGATGGGCGGGCGAGACCCAGTACTCC.